This record looks at one T cell receptor beta chain sequence and its context. Its cognate antigen is unknown. The sample comes from a study of T cells after yellow fever vaccination. Study-level points and caveats: The study found a weaker secondary response that peaked faster, day 5 versus 15.

Production of TCR cDNA was by 5'RACE template switching, which also added a universal primer site and UMIs. TCRdb reprocessed the 5' RACE reads with MiXCR, giving one entry per CDR3 protein. The repertoire has some 670,000 distinct CDR3 sequences, roughly 12% of them found once; the top ten carry more than 12%. This material consisted of PBMCs, taken on the day of the yellow fever booster vaccination. The receptor was derived from a young man who received the YFV17D yellow fever vaccine.

In nucleotides, the CDR3 is TGCGCCAGCAGCTTCACAACTAGCGTAGGTACAGATACGCAGTATTTT. It is translated as CASSFTTSVGTDTQYF. This chain links TRBV5-1 with TRBJ2-3; 7 bases fit TRBD2. J gave up 3 bases and V 2 bases, and 9 bases lay outside the gene matches. Germline assignment: CDR1 SGHRS and CDR2 YFSETQ. This CDR3 has 16 residues.